This passage covers 30 T cell receptor beta chains from one sample sequenced in a study of cytomegalovirus exposure and HLA in healthy donors. The primer mix had 60 Vbeta and 13 Jbeta primers. Data came from immunoSEQ multiplex PCR; TCRdb stores just in-frame clones and leaves some out. The ten top clones account for roughly 15%, within a sample of under 85,000 clones. Sequencing was done on a sample of PBMCs. The receptors derive from a boy aged 5-17 years in good health and CMV-seronegative.

The V call is TRBV5-1, the J call TRBJ1-2; 9 positions match TRBD1. The CDR3 covers 14 residues. Losses at the gene ends were 4 bases for V and 6 bases for J; bases not matched to a gene: 7. Looked up from germline, CDR1 is SGHRS and CDR2 is YFSETQ. The CDR3 DNA reads TGCGCCAGCAGCCGGGACAGGGAATCGGATGGCTACACCTTC. It is translated as CASSRDRESDGYTF.

The chain combines TRBV5-1 with TRBJ1-1; 9 nucleotides align to TRBD1. Germline CDR1 and CDR2: SGHRS and YFSETQ. J lost 5 bases, V lost 0 bases, and 5 bases had no gene match. The CDR3 consists of 15 residues. This CDR3 reads CASSLAQGAWTEAFF. In DNA form, the CDR3 reads TGCGCCAGCAGCTTGGCACAGGGGGCGTGGACTGAAGCTTTCTTT.

The chain recombines TRBV6-5 with TRBJ2-7, with 7 nucleotides matching TRBD1. The CDR3 sequence is 16 residues long. In germline, CDR1 is MNHEY, CDR2 SVGAGI. The V gene end was trimmed by 0 bases and the J gene end by 2 bases; junction bases not matched to a gene: 7. CDR3 region: CASSYSGRQGTYEQYF. CDR3 sequence (DNA): TGTGCCAGCAGTTACTCGGGGAGACAGGGCACCTACGAGCAGTACTTC.

CDR3 residues: CASSERQGGIYEQYF. The CDR3 DNA reads TGTGCCAGCAGCGAAAGACAGGGGGGTATTTACGAGCAGTACTTC. The chain has TRBV6-1 and TRBJ2-7; 9 bases agree with TRBD1. This CDR3 has 15 amino acids. V was pared by 6 bases and J by 4 bases, with 10 bases of the junction left unmatched. CDR1 MNHNS and CDR2 SASEGT come from the germline V gene.

V usage is TRBV27 and J usage is TRBJ2-7, with unresolved D. This CDR3 is 16 amino acids long. V shed 6 bases and J shed 0 bases, with 18 bases lying between them. The V gene's germline CDR1 is MNHEY and CDR2 SMNVEV (reference sequence). DNA for the CDR3: TGTGCCAGCAGCCCAGACTTCCTAAGAAGCTCCTACGAGCAGTACTTC. It yields the protein CASSPDFLRSSYEQYF.

The rearrangement joins TRBV5-6 to TRBJ1-6; TRBD1 matches 7 bases. The length of the CDR3 is 15 residues. The V gene end was trimmed by 2 bases and the J gene end by 3 bases; junction bases not matched to a gene: 2. Per the germline V gene, CDR1 is SGHDT and CDR2 is YYEEEE. CDR3 coding DNA: TGTGCCAGCAGCTTCTCAGGGGGCTATAATTCACCCCTCCACTTT. Translating gives CASSFSGGYNSPLHF.

The chain joins TRBV19 to TRBJ1-5; tentatively, D is TRBD1 (5 bases). The CDR3 totals 16 residues. The germline V and J ends were trimmed by 10 bases and 4 bases, with 23 bases remaining between them. The V gene's germline CDR1 is LNHDA and CDR2 SQIVND (reference sequence). DNA for the CDR3: TGTGCCACCGAAGGAGGGTCCGGGGCAGGGAATCAGCCCCAGCATTTT. It encodes CATEGGSGAGNQPQHF.

The V and J genes are TRBV13 and TRBJ1-3, with 9 bases identical to TRBD1. The CDR3 runs 17 residues. Germline V gene sequence: CDR1 PRHDT, CDR2 FYEKMQ (reference sequence). V was clipped by 0 bases and J by 4 bases; unmatched bases: 7. The CDR3 nucleotides are TGTGCCAGCAGCTTAGGACCCGGGACAGGGTACGGAAACACCATATATTTT. Translation gives CASSLGPGTGYGNTIYF. The whole variable domain, remainder taken from reference TRBV13 and TRBJ1-3, is AAGVIQSPRHLIKEKRETATLKCYPIPRHDTVYWYQQGPGQDPQFLISFYEKMQSDKGSIPDRFSAQQFSDYHSELNMSSLELGDSALYFCASSLGPGTGYGNTIYFGEGSWLTVV.

The J gene is TRBJ2-1, the V gene TRBV30; perhaps TRBD2 as D (6 bases). The length of the CDR3 is 15 residues. Trimming removed 0 bases from V and 2 bases from J, with 11 bases in between. Germline values: CDR1 GTSNPN, CDR2 SVGIG (reference sequence). For the CDR3, the DNA is TGTGCCTGGAGTGTACCGGCGGGAACCTACAATGAGCAGTTCTTC. It translates to CAWSVPAGTYNEQFF.

With respect to this clone: Other DNA sequences in the sample encode the same CDR3. The rearrangement links TRBV30 to TRBJ1-1; tentative D call: TRBD1 (6 bases). This CDR3 spans 13 amino acids. CDR1 is GTSNPN and CDR2 is SVGIG in the germline V gene (reference sequence). Trimming took 0 bases from V and 3 from J, leaving 8 bases between them. In nucleotides, the CDR3 is TGTGCCTGGAGTGTACAGGGAGACACTGAAGCTTTCTTT. Amino acids: CAWSVQGDTEAFF.

The V gene is TRBV18, the J gene TRBJ2-3; D might be TRBD1 (5 bases). Looked up from germline, CDR1 is KGHSH and CDR2 is LQKENI. V was cut by 6 bases and J by 3 bases, with 7 bases left in between. The CDR3 extends over 12 amino acids. The CDR3 spells CASSAGTDTQYF. In DNA form, the CDR3 reads TGTGCCAGCTCGGCAGGGACAGATACGCAGTATTTT.

This chain connects TRBV5-4 to TRBJ1-4; D call uncertain. The length of the CDR3 is 13 residues. V was shortened by 9 bases and J by 7 bases, with 16 bases between the two germline ends. Germline lookup yields CDR1 SGHNT and CDR2 YYREEE (reference sequence). In DNA, the CDR3 is TGTGCCACCCACCACGTCTCGAGTGAAAAACTGTTTTTT. It encodes CATHHVSSEKLFF. The entire variable domain, with the rest obtained from reference TRBV5-4 and TRBJ1-4, is as follows: ETGVTQSPTHLIKTRGQQVTLRCSSQSGHNTVSWYQQALGQGPQFIFQYYREEENGRGNFPPRFSGLQFPNYSSELNVNALELDDSALYLCATHHVSSEKLFFGSGTQLSVL.

The chain uses TRBV4-3 and TRBJ2-7; TRBD2 aligns across 12 bases. This CDR3 spans 15 amino acids. The ends lost 5 bases at V and 5 bases at J; junction bases unmatched: 7. Per the germline V gene, CDR1 is LGHNA and CDR2 is YSLEER. CDR3 DNA sequence: TGCGCCAGCAGCGACCGTAGGACTAGCGGGAACGAGCAGTACTTC. Its protein is CASSDRRTSGNEQYF.

The DNA for the CDR3 is TGTGCCAGCAGTTTGTCTGCCGGGACAGGGAACTCACCCCTCCACTTT. Translating gives CASSLSAGTGNSPLHF. The chain links TRBV27 to TRBJ1-6, with 9 bases fitting TRBD1. Germline V gene sequence: CDR1 MNHEY, CDR2 SMNVEV (reference sequence). V shed 3 bases and J 10 bases; nucleotides not matched to a gene: 10. The length of the CDR3 is 16 residues.

The genes are TRBV7-9 and TRBJ1-5, with TRBD1 matching 8 bases. In germline, CDR1 is SEHNR, CDR2 FQNEAQ (reference sequence). After removal of 0 bases from V and 7 bases from J, the junction contained 8 bases not matched to a gene. There are 16 residues in the CDR3. CDR3 amino acids: CASSLALGQGGQPQHF. The CDR3 coding sequence is TGTGCCAGCAGCTTAGCGCTCGGACAGGGCGGGCAGCCCCAGCATTTT.

V gene TRBV6-1 combines with J gene TRBJ2-5, with 8 bases aligning to TRBD1. J gave up 4 bases and V 6 bases, and 4 bases lay outside the gene matches. CDR3 length: 13 residues. The V gene's germline CDR1 is MNHNS and CDR2 SASEGT. The CDR3 nucleotides are TGTGCCAGCAGCCGGGACAGGCCAGAGACCCAGTACTTC. Protein: CASSRDRPETQYF.

The rearrangement uses TRBV30 and TRBJ1-2; D unresolved. Germline values: CDR1 GTSNPN, CDR2 SVGIG (reference sequence). This CDR3 contains 11 residues. CDR3 coding DNA: TGTTCATATGGAGGCCCCTATGGCTACACCTTC. This encodes CSYGGPYGYTF.

This chain joins TRBV27 and TRBJ1-6; D is ambiguous. V lost 3 bases and J lost 7, with 13 bases in between. CDR1 and CDR2 from the germline V gene are MNHEY and SMNVEV (reference sequence). The CDR3 covers 15 residues. The CDR3 sequence is CASSLAGALNSPLHF. The CDR3 DNA is TGTGCCAGCAGTTTGGCAGGCGCGTTAAATTCACCCCTCCACTTT.

This chain uses TRBV18 with TRBJ2-1, with TRBD1 as a possible D gene (8 bases). The CDR3 consists of 16 residues. Germline V lookup: CDR1 KGHSH, CDR2 LQKENI. V gave up 0 bases and J gave up 4 bases, with 13 bases separating them. The CDR3 sequence is CASSPPGQGGYNEQFF. CDR3 DNA sequence: TGTGCCAGCTCACCACCAGGACAGGGAGGGTACAATGAGCAGTTCTTC.

The chain has TRBV18 and TRBJ2-5; 9 bases are a match to TRBD1. The DNA end favors TRBJ2-7, so the J call may be wrong. CDR1 is KGHSH and CDR2 is LQKENI in the germline V gene. The CDR3 runs 15 residues. The CDR3 coding sequence is TGTGCCAGCTCGACGGGACAGGGAAGCTCCTACGAGCAGTACTTC. Translating gives CASSTGQGSSYEQYF.

This chain connects TRBV15 to TRBJ1-2; TRBD1 agrees at 8 bases. This CDR3 has 15 residues. Germline V gene sequence: CDR1 LNHNV, CDR2 YYDKDF (reference sequence). Trimming took 0 bases from V and 3 from J; bases not matched to a gene: 3. DNA for the CDR3: TGTGCCACCAGCAGAGACAGGGGGCTGGACTATGGCTACACCTTC. This codes for CATSRDRGLDYGYTF. The variable domain in full, with the rest retrieved from reference TRBV15 and TRBJ1-2, is DAMVIQNPRYQVTQFGKPVTLSCSQTLNHNVMYWYQQKSSQAPKLLFHYYDKDFNNEADTPDNFQSRRPNTSFCFLDIRSPGLGDTAMYLCATSRDRGLDYGYTFGSGTRLTVV.

V is TRBV15 and J is TRBJ1-1; maybe TRBD1 (5 bases). Germline lookup yields CDR1 LNHNV and CDR2 YYDKDF (reference sequence). Trimming removed 0 bases at V and 4 bases at J, with 9 bases between. The CDR3 runs 14 residues. The CDR3 DNA reads TGTGCCACCAGCAGAGACAGGGTCGGCACTGAAGCTTTCTTT. Protein product: CATSRDRVGTEAFF.

The chain couples TRBV19 to TRBJ1-2, with D unclear. This CDR3 contains 13 residues. Germline V gene sequence: CDR1 LNHDA, CDR2 SQIVND (reference sequence). V lost 3 bases and J 3 bases, leaving 8 bases between the germline ends. CDR3 sequence: CASSMGTDYGYTF. The CDR3 bases are TGTGCCAGTAGTATGGGCACGGACTATGGCTACACCTTC.

The chain is built from TRBV29-1 and TRBJ2-5; tentatively, D is TRBD2 (5 bases). This CDR3 spans 15 amino acids. Germline loops: CDR1 SQVTM, CDR2 ANQGSEA. Trimming removed 4 bases at V and 2 bases at J, with 17 bases between. CDR3 region: CSVGYSATPQETQYF. The CDR3 coding sequence is TGCAGCGTTGGTTATAGCGCTACACCTCAAGAGACCCAGTACTTC. Full variable domain (rest looked up from reference TRBV29-1 and TRBJ2-5): SAVISQKPSRDICQRGTSLTIQCQVDSQVTMMFWYRQQPGQSLTLIATANQGSEATYESGFVIDKFPISRPNLTFSTLTVSNMSPEDSSIYLCSVGYSATPQETQYFGPGTRLLVL.

The rearrangement uses TRBV11-2 and TRBJ1-1, with D possibly TRBD1 on 6 matching bases. Germline assignment: CDR1 SGHAT and CDR2 FQNNGV. The length of the CDR3 is 16 residues. V shed 3 bases and J shed 1 base, with 15 bases lying between them. The CDR3 here is CASSLGGGGRNTEAFF. In nucleotides, the CDR3 is TGTGCCAGCAGCTTGGGGGGGGGCGGACGGAACACTGAAGCTTTCTTT.

This sequence joins TRBV2 and TRBJ2-7, with a weak D call TRBD1 (6 bases). Deletions cut 7 bases from V and 1 base from J, with 14 bases between. The CDR3 totals 14 residues. Germline CDR1 and CDR2: SNHLY and FYNNEI. The CDR3 coding sequence is TGTGCCAGCATTAGAACCGGACAGTCCTACGAGCAGTACTTC. This gives the protein CASIRTGQSYEQYF.

The V and J genes are TRBV5-4 and TRBJ2-1; 12 positions agree with TRBD2. CDR3 length: 15 amino acids. J gave up 6 bases and V 3 bases, and 4 bases lay outside the gene matches. Germline CDR1 is SGHNT and CDR2 is YYREEE (reference sequence). The CDR3 is CASSWTSGMGNEQFF. For the CDR3, the DNA is TGTGCCAGCAGCTGGACTAGCGGGATGGGCAATGAGCAGTTCTTC.

CDR3 protein: CASRNEGADTQYF. Here the CDR3 DNA reads TGTGCCAGCAGGAACGAAGGGGCAGATACGCAGTATTTT. The V and J genes are TRBV13 and TRBJ2-3; tentatively, D is TRBD1 (5 bases). The CDR3 is made up of 13 amino acids. Germline loops: CDR1 PRHDT, CDR2 FYEKMQ (reference sequence). Trimming removed 6 bases at V and 4 bases at J, with 11 bases between.

The rearrangement joins TRBV5-1 to TRBJ2-7; D is perhaps TRBD2 (6 bases). CDR1 is SGHRS and CDR2 is YFSETQ in the germline V gene. Trimming took off 2 bases at V and 1 base at J, with 19 bases between the two ends. The CDR3 loop spans 17 amino acids. CDR3 coding DNA: TGCGCCAGCAGCTTTTCCGGCAGGAGGGGCTCTTCCTACGAGCAGTACTTC. Amino acids: CASSFSGRRGSSYEQYF.

The genes are TRBV7-2 and TRBJ2-5; maybe TRBD2 (6 bases). CDR3 length equals 13 residues. The germline V gene has CDR1 SGHTA and CDR2 FQGNSA. V was trimmed by 7 bases and J by 5 bases, leaving 14 bases between them. CDR3 protein: CASIPGGVETQYF. CDR3 DNA: TGTGCCAGCATCCCAGGAGGGGTTGAGACCCAGTACTTC. The variable domain in full, completed from reference TRBV7-2 and TRBJ2-5, reads GAGVSQSPSNKVTEKGKDVELRCDPISGHTALYWYRQSLGQGLEFLIYFQGNSAPDKSGLPSDRFSAERTGGSVSTLTIQRTQQEDSAVYLCASIPGGVETQYFGPGTRLLVL.